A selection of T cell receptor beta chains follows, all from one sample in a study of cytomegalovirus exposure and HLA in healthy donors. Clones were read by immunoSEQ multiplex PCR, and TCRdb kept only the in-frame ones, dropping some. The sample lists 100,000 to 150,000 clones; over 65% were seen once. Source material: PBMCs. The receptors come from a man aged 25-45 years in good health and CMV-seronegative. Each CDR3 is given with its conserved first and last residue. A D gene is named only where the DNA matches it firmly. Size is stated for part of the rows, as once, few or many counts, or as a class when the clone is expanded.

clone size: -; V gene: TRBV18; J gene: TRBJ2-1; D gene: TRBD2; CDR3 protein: CASSPGLAGEQFF; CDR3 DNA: TGTGCCAGCTCACCGGGACTAGCTGGTGAGCAGTTCTTC
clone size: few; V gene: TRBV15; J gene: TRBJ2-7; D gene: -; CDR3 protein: CATSDLRDIAYEQYF; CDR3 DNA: TGTGCCACCAGTGACCTCCGGGACATAGCCTACGAGCAGTACTTC
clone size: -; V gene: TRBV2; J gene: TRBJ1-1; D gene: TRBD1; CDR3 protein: CASGEQGLNTEAFF; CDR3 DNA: TGTGCCAGCGGGGAACAGGGGCTGAACACTGAAGCTTTCTTT
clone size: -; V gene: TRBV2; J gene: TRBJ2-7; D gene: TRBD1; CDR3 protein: CAGGTGSSYEQYF; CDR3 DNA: TGTGCCGGGGGGACAGGATCCTCCTACGAGCAGTACTTC
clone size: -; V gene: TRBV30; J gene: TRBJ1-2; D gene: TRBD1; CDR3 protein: CAWCPGGAVYGYTF; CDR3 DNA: TGTGCCTGGTGTCCAGGGGGCGCGGTCTATGGCTACACCTTC
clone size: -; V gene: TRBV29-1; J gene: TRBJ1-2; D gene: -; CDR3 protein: CSAEGQGIVGYTF; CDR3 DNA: TGCAGCGCCGAAGGGCAGGGGATAGTTGGCTACACCTTC
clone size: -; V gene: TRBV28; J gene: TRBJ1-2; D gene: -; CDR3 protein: CASSSGGVDNYGYTF; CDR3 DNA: TGTGCCAGCAGTTCGGGGGGAGTGGACAACTATGGCTACACCTTC
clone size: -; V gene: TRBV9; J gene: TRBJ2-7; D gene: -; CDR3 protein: CASSVGTSTYEQYF; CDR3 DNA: TGTGCCAGCAGCGTTGGGACTTCCACCTACGAGCAGTACTTC
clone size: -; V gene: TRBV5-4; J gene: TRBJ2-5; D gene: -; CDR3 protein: CASSSGGQETQYF; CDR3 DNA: TGTGCCAGCAGCTCCGGGGGGCAGGAGACCCAGTACTTC
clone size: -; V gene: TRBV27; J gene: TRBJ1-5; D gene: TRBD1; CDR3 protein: CASSLRGTGVVLRNSNQPQHF; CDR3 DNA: TGTGCCAGCAGTTTACGAGGGACAGGGGTTGTCCTTAGAAATAGCAATCAGCCCCAGCATTTT
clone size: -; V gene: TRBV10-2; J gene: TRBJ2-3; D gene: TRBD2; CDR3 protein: CATLPSGRGVDTQYF; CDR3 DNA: TGCGCCACCCTCCCGTCCGGGAGGGGTGTAGATACGCAGTATTTT
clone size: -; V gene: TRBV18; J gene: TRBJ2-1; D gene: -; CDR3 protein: CASSLSSVSSYNEQFF; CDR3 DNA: TGTGCCAGCTCACTTTCTAGCGTAAGCTCCTACAATGAGCAGTTCTTC
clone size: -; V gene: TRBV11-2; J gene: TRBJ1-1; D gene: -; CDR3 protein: CASRPRGITEAFF; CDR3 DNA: TGTGCCAGCAGGCCTCGAGGGATCACTGAAGCTTTCTTT
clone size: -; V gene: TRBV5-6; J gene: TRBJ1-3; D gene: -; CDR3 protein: CASSFGQSGNTIYF; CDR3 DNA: TGTGCCAGCAGCTTCGGACAGTCTGGAAACACCATATATTTT
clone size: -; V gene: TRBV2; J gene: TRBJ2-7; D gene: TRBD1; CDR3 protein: CASSGEQGVFEQYF; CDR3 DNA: TGTGCCAGCAGTGGCGAACAGGGGGTATTCGAGCAGTACTTC
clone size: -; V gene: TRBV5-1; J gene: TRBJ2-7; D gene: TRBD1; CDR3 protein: CASSLSWTGDSYEQYF; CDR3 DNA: TGCGCCAGCAGCTTGTCGTGGACAGGGGATTCCTACGAGCAGTACTTC
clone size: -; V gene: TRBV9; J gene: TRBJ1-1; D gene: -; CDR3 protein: CASSVDQGGGSEAFF; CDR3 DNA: TGTGCCAGCAGCGTAGACCAGGGAGGGGGGTCTGAAGCTTTCTTT
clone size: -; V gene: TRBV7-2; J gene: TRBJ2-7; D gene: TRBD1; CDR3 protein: CASSLLLGTAYEQYF; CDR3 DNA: TGTGCCAGCAGCTTACTTCTAGGGACAGCCTACGAGCAGTACTTC
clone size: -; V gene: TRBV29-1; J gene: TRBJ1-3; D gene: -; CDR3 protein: CSVGGPSGNTIYF; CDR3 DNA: TGCAGCGTTGGGGGGCCATCTGGAAACACCATATATTTT
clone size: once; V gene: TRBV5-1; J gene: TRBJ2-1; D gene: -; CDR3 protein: CASSPIKGQDEQFF; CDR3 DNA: TGCGCCAGCAGTCCTATCAAGGGGCAAGATGAGCAGTTCTTC